This T cell receptor (beta chain) was recorded in a study of post-analysis software for immune sequencing data. In the study overall: Relapsing-remitting, secondary progressive and progressive-relapsing courses of multiple sclerosis were included.

The study, taken as a whole, reports: Controls significantly exceeded multiple sclerosis patients in normalized Chao1 diversity. The study found TRBV5-6, TRBV5-1 and TRBV20-1 among five or six TRBV segments more frequent in patients than controls.

Trimming removed 5 bases from V and 6 bases from J, with 14 bases in between. The germline CDR1 and CDR2 sequences are SGHTA and FQGTGA. There are 14 residues in the CDR3. Every TCR beta cDNA library bore unique molecular identifiers. Once roughly 0.95 to 10 million T cells were used, a few hundred thousand cDNA molecules resulted. TCRdb reprocessed the PCR reads via MiXCR and lists one record per CDR3 protein. Among approximately 660,000 distinct CDR3 sequences listed, approximately 59% were seen once. This clonotype was seen more than once but under ten times. Its antigen is still unknown. The sequenced material came from blood. This TCR was recovered from a girl aged 2 to 9 with multiple sclerosis. The chain recombines TRBV7-3 with TRBJ2-1; D possibly uses TRBD1 or TRBD2 (5 bases each). The CDR3 here is CASSRDRSGNEQFF. The DNA of the CDR3 is TGTGCCAGCAGCCGGGACCGCTCCGGCAATGAGCAGTTCTTC.